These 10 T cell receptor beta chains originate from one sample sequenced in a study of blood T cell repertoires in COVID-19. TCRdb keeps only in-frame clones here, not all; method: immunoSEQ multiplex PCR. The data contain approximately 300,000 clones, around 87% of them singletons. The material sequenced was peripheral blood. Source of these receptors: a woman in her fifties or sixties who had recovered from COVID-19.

Here the CDR3 reads CASSQGLAGVTDTQYF. The CDR3 coding sequence is TGCGCCAGCAGCCAAGGACTAGCGGGGGTCACAGATACGCAGTATTTT. The V gene is TRBV4-3, the J gene TRBJ2-3; 12 nucleotides align to TRBD2. In germline, CDR1 is LGHNA, CDR2 YSLEER. The CDR3 sequence is 16 residues long. V trimming: 1 base; J trimming: 2 bases; junction bases outside the gene matches: 1.

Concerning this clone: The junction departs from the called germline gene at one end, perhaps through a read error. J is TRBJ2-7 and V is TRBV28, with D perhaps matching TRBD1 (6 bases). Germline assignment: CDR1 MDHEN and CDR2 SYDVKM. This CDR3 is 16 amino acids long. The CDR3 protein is CASSSPATGRPYEQYF. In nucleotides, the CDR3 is TGTGCCAGCAGTTCCCCCGCGACAGGTCGCCCCTACGAGCAGTACTTT.

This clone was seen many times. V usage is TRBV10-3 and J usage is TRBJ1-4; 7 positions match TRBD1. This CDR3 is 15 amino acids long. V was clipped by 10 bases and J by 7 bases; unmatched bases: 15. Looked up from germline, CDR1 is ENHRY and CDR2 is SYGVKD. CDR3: CATRQGESESEKLFF. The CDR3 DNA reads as TGTGCCACTAGACAGGGTGAAAGTGAAAGTGAAAAACTGTTTTTT.

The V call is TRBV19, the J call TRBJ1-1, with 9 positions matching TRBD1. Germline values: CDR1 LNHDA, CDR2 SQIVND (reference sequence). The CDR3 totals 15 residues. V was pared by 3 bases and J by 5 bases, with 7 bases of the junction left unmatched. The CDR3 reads CASSIHRGLGTEAFF. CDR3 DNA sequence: TGTGCCAGTAGTATCCACAGGGGGCTAGGAACTGAAGCTTTCTTT. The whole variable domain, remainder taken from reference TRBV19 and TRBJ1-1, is DGGITQSPKYLFRKEGQNVTLSCEQNLNHDAMYWYRQDPGQGLRLIYYSQIVNDFQKGDIAEGYSVSREKKESFPLTVTSAQKNPTAFYLCASSIHRGLGTEAFFGQGTRLTVV.

CDR3 protein: CASAPPGDTGELFF. As DNA, the CDR3 is TGCGCCAGCGCCCCCCCGGGGGACACCGGGGAGCTGTTTTTT. The chain has TRBV5-1 and TRBJ2-2, with a weak D call TRBD2 (6 bases). CDR1 and CDR2 (germline): SGHRS, YFSETQ. Trimming shortened V by 7 bases and J by 3 bases, and 13 bases separated the two germline ends. The CDR3 runs 14 residues.

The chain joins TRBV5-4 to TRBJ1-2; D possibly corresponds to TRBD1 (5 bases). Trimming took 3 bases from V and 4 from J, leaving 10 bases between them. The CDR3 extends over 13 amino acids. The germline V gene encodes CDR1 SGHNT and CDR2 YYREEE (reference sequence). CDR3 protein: CASSSGGTYGYTF. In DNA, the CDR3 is TGTGCCAGCAGCTCGGGGGGTACCTATGGCTACACCTTC.

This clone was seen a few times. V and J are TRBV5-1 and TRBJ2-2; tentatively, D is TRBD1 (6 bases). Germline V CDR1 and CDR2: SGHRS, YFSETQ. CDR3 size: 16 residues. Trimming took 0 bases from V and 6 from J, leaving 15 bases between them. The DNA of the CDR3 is TGCGCCAGCAGCTTGGCCGGACAGCTACAGCCCGGGGAGCTGTTTTTT. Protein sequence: CASSLAGQLQPGELFF.

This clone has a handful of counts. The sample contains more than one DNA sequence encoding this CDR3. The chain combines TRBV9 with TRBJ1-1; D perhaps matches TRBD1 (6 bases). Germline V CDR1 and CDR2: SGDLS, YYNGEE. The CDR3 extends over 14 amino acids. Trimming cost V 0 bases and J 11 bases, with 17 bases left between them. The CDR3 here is CASSVGRGGGGAFF. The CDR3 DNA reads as TGTGCCAGCAGCGTAGGGCGGGGGGGCGGAGGGGCTTTCTTT.

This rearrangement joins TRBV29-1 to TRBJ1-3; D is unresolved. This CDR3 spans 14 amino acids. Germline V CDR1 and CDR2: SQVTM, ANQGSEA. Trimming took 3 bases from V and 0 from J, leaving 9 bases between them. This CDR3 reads CSVEYGDSGNTIYF. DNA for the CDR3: TGCAGCGTTGAGTACGGGGACTCTGGAAACACCATATATTTT. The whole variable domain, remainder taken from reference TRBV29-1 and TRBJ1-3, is SAVISQKPSRDICQRGTSLTIQCQVDSQVTMMFWYRQQPGQSLTLIATANQGSEATYESGFVIDKFPISRPNLTFSTLTVSNMSPEDSSIYLCSVEYGDSGNTIYFGEGSWLTVV.

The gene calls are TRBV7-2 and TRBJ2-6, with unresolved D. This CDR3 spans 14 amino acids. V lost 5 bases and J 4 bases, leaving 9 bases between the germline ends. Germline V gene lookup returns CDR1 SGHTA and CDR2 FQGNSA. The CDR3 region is CASSEKTGANVLTF. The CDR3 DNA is TGTGCCAGCAGCGAAAAGACAGGGGCCAACGTCCTGACTTTC.